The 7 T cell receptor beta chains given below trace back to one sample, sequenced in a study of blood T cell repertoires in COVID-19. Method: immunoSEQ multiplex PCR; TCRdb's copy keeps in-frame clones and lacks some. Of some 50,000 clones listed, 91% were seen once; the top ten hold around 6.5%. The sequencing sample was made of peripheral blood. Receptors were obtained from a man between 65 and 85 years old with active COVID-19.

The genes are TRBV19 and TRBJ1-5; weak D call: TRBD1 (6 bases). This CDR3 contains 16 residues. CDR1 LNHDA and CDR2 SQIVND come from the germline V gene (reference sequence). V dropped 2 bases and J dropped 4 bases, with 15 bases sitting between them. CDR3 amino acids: CASSINVGGGNQPQHF. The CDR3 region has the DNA TGTGCCAGTAGTATAAATGTAGGGGGTGGAAATCAGCCCCAGCATTTT.

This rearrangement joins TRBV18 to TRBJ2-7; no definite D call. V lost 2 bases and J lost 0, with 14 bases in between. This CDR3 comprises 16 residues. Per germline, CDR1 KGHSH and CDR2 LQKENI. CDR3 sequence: CASSPRFGVSSYEQYF. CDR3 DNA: TGTGCCAGCTCACCAAGGTTCGGAGTCAGCTCCTACGAGCAGTACTTC.

CDR3 sequence reads: CASGPGPTGIQPQHF. In DNA, the CDR3 is TGTGCCAGCGGACCCGGGCCTACAGGGATCCAGCCCCAGCATTTT. The J gene is TRBJ1-5, the V gene TRBV27; D perhaps matches TRBD1 (6 bases). Germline V gives CDR1 MNHEY, CDR2 SMNVEV (reference sequence). V shed 8 bases and J shed 7 bases, with 21 bases lying between them. The CDR3 totals 15 residues.

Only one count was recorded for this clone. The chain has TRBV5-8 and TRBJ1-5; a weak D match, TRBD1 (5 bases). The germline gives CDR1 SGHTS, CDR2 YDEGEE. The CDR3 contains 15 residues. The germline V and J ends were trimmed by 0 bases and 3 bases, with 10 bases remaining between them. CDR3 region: CASSLGRVANQPQHF. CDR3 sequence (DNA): TGTGCCAGCAGCTTGGGCAGGGTGGCCAATCAGCCCCAGCATTTT.

The CDR3 DNA reads TGTGCCAGCAGCCAAGGCATAGATAGCGGGGTGTACAATGAGCAGTTCTTC. This translates into CASSQGIDSGVYNEQFF. The rearrangement links TRBV3-1 (or the pseudogene TRBV3-2) to TRBJ2-1; 8 bases align to TRBD2. The CDR3 runs 17 residues. Trimming took 1 base from V and 4 from J; bases not matched to a gene: 9. Germline CDR1 and CDR2: LGHDT and YNNKEL (reference sequence).

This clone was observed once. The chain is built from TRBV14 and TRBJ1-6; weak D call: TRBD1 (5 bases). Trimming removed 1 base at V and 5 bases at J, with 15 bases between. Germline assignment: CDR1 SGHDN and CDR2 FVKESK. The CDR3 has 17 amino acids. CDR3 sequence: CASSQGDSKRNNSPLHF. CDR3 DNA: TGTGCCAGCAGCCAAGGGGACTCTAAAAGGAATAATTCACCCCTCCACTTT.

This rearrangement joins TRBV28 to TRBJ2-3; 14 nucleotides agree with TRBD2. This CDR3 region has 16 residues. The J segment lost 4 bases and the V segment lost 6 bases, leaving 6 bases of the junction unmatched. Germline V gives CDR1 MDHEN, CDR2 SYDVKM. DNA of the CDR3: TGTGCCAGCAGCCCGAGACTAGCGGGGGGGCCAGATACGCAGTATTTT. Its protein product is CASSPRLAGGPDTQYF.